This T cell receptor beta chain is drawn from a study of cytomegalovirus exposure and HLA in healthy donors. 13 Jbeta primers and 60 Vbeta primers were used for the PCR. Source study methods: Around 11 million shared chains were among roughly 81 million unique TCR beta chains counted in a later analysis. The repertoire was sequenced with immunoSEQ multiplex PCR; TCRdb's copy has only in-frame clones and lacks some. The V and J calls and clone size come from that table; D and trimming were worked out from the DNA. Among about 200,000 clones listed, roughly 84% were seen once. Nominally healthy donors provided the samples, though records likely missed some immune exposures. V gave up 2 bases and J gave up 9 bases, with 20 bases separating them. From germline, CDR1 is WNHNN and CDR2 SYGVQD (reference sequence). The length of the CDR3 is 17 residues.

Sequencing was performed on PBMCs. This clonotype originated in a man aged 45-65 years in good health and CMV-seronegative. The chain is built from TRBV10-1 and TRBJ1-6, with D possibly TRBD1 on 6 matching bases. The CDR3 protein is CASSETRDRPGSSPLHF. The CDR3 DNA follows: TGCGCCAGCAGTGAGACTCGAGACAGGCCGGGAAGTTCACCCCTCCACTTT.